A selection of T cell receptor beta chains follows, all from one sample in a study of circulating and synovial CD4+ cells in juvenile arthritis. Some clones are missing from TCRdb's copy, which holds only in-frame ones; the method was immunoSEQ multiplex PCR. The profile shows fewer than 35,000 clones, roughly 95% of them singletons. Sequencing used CD4+ T cells from blood. These receptors were obtained from a human donor with juvenile idiopathic arthritis. Both conserved end residues are part of each CDR3. A D gene is named only where the DNA matches it firmly. Some rows have no size entry. The others give once, few or many, or a class for an expanded clone.

clone_size	v_call	cdr3_length	j_call	d_call	cdr3_nt	cdr3_aa
NA	TRBV28	18	TRBJ2-1	TRBD2	TGTGCCAGCAGCTGGACTAGCGGGATGAGACACTCCTACAATGAGCAGTTCTTC	CASSWTSGMRHSYNEQFF
NA	TRBV2	15	TRBJ1-2	NA	TGTGCCAGCGTTAGCAGAAGTGGCTCCAACTATGGCTACACCTTC	CASVSRSGSNYGYTF
NA	TRBV19	12	TRBJ1-6	NA	TGTGCCAGTAGTATTGAGAATTCACCCCTCCACTTT	CASSIENSPLHF
NA	TRBV7-8	14	TRBJ1-3	NA	TGTGCCAGCAGCTTAGTAGCGGGGGGCAACACCATATATTTT	CASSLVAGGNTIYF
NA	TRBV10-3	16	TRBJ2-6	NA	TGTGCCATCAGTGAGACCGACAGCTCTGGGGCCAACGTCCTGACTTTC	CAISETDSSGANVLTF
NA	TRBV5-1	14	TRBJ1-1	TRBD1	TGCGCCAGCAGCTTAAGGGACAGGAACACTGAAGCTTTCTTT	CASSLRDRNTEAFF
once	TRBV6-6	13	TRBJ1-2	NA	TGTGCCAGCAGTTACTCCGTGGTGGGCGGCTACACCTTC	CASSYSVVGGYTF
NA	TRBV18	14	TRBJ2-7	NA	TGTGCCAGCTCACAGGGCAGGGGTATCCACGAGCAGTACTTC	CASSQGRGIHEQYF
NA	TRBV13	13	TRBJ2-3	TRBD1	TGTGCCAGCAGCAAACCAGGGGGAGATACGCAGTATTTT	CASSKPGGDTQYF
NA	TRBV21-1	19	TRBJ2-4	NA	TGTGCCAGCAGCAAAAAGTGCGGGGGACAGGCAGGGAAGAAAAACATTCAGTACTTC	CASSKKCGGQAGKKNIQYF
NA	TRBV9	14	TRBJ2-3	NA	TGTGCCAGCAGCTCCCGGACTAGCACAGATACGCAGTATTTT	CASSSRTSTDTQYF
NA	TRBV7-3	15	TRBJ2-5	TRBD1	TGTGCCAGCAGCCCCCAGGACAGGGGGTTCGAGACCCAGTACTTC	CASSPQDRGFETQYF
NA	TRBV7-2	12	TRBJ2-7	TRBD1	TGTGCCAGCAGCGTGGGACAGGCAGTCCTGTACTTC	CASSVGQAVLYF
NA	TRBV2	12	TRBJ1-2	TRBD1	TGTGCCAGCAGTGGACAGGGCTATGGCTACACCTTC	CASSGQGYGYTF
NA	TRBV4-1	15	TRBJ2-3	TRBD2	TGCGCCAGCAGCCGTAGCGGGAGATTAATGTATACGCAGTATTTT	CASSRSGRLMYTQYF
NA	TRBV27	17	TRBJ1-2	TRBD1	TGTGCCAGCAGTTTAAGTCGGACAGGGGGTTCTCTCTATGGCTACACCTTC	CASSLSRTGGSLYGYTF
NA	TRBV6-1	14	TRBJ1-5	NA	TGTGCCAGCAGTGAAAGGGAGAGCAATCAGCCCCAGCATTTT	CASSERESNQPQHF
NA	TRBV6-5	15	TRBJ2-7	TRBD1	TGTGCCAGCAGCGGCTCGGGGACAGGGGAATACGAGCAGTACTTC	CASSGSGTGEYEQYF
NA	TRBV2	18	TRBJ2-6	NA	TGTGCCAGCAGTCGGTCAGGGCCTCTACCCTCTGGGGCCAACGTCCTGACTTTC	CASSRSGPLPSGANVLTF
NA	TRBV6-1	14	TRBJ2-7	NA	TGTGCCAGCAGGGTTCCTTCCAGGTCCTACGAGCAGTACTTC	CASRVPSRSYEQYF
NA	TRBV27	13	TRBJ1-2	NA	TGTGCCACCCGGGTCGCTCAGTTCGGGGGCTACACCTTC	CATRVAQFGGYTF
NA	TRBV7-3	13	TRBJ1-5	NA	TGTGCCAGCAGCTCCCTCGCGGGTCAGCCCCAGCATTTT	CASSSLAGQPQHF
NA	TRBV19	14	TRBJ1-5	TRBD1	TGTGCCAGTACCCCAGGGACAGACGATCAGCCCCAGCATTTT	CASTPGTDDQPQHF
NA	TRBV7-3	15	TRBJ2-1	TRBD2	TGTGCCAGCAGCTTAGCGGGGGGGCTCGACAATGAGCAGTTCTTC	CASSLAGGLDNEQFF
NA	TRBV2	16	TRBJ2-1	TRBD2	TGTGCCAGCAGTTACTATAGCGGGGCGAACGCGGGTGAGCAGTTCTTC	CASSYYSGANAGEQFF
NA	TRBV6-4	16	TRBJ2-1	NA	TGTGCCAGCAGTGACTACTTAGAAAACTCCTACAATGAGCAGTTCTTC	CASSDYLENSYNEQFF
NA	TRBV19	14	TRBJ1-6	NA	TGTGCCAGTAGACACGGCGGGGAGAATTCACCCCTCCACTTT	CASRHGGENSPLHF
once	TRBV5-1	12	TRBJ1-2	NA	TGCGCCAGCAGCTTGAGCCAGGAAGGCTACACCTTC	CASSLSQEGYTF
NA	TRBV14	17	TRBJ1-1	NA	TGTGCCAGCAGCCAAATGGATTGGAGGGGAGGGTACACTGAAGCTTTCTTT	CASSQMDWRGGYTEAFF
NA	TRBV5-1	16	TRBJ2-1	TRBD2	TGCGCCAGCAGCTTGGTAGCGGGGGTGGTATACAATGAGCAGTTCTTC	CASSLVAGVVYNEQFF
NA	TRBV29-1	14	TRBJ1-1	NA	TGCAGCGTCCTAGCGGAGGGCCGGAACACTGAAGCTTTCTTT	CSVLAEGRNTEAFF
few	TRBV25-1	13	TRBJ2-7	TRBD2	TGTGCCAGCAGTAGCGGGAGTCCCCACGAGCAGTACTTC	CASSSGSPHEQYF
NA	TRBV28	16	TRBJ2-2	TRBD2	TGTGCCAGCGCAGTGCGCGGGGGGGCAGTTACCGGGGAGCTGTTTTTT	CASAVRGGAVTGELFF
NA	TRBV30	16	TRBJ1-6	TRBD1	TGTGCCTGGACAGGGGGCAGTCCATACTATAATTCCCCCCTCCACTTT	CAWTGGSPYYNSPLHF
few	TRBV6-6	15	TRBJ1-3	NA	TGTGCCAGCAGTTCGTGGAGGGGAGCGGGAAACACCATATATTTT	CASSSWRGAGNTIYF
NA	TRBV2	15	TRBJ2-2	NA	TGTGCCAGCAGTGACCCCGACAGGCCGATCGGGGAGCTGTTTTTT	CASSDPDRPIGELFF
NA	TRBV15	15	TRBJ1-2	NA	TGTGCCACCAGCAGAGGGGGGCAGGGCGCAGAGGGCTACACCTTC	CATSRGGQGAEGYTF
NA	TRBV29-1	12	TRBJ2-5	NA	TGCAGCGTTGGATTAGGGAGTGAGACCCAGTACTTC	CSVGLGSETQYF
once	TRBV6-1	13	TRBJ2-2	NA	TGTGCCAGCAGGGCCGTCGACACCGGGGAGCTGTTTTTT	CASRAVDTGELFF
NA	TRBV6-1	13	TRBJ1-1	NA	TGTGCCAGCAAGGCCCTAGAGGACACTGAAGCTTTCTTT	CASKALEDTEAFF
NA	TRBV11-2	14	TRBJ2-3	NA	TGTGCCAGCAGCTCTCAGGGGAGGGCGGGTACGCAGTATTTT	CASSSQGRAGTQYF
few	TRBV5-5	16	TRBJ1-3	TRBD1	TGTGCCAGCAGCGAGCAGGACAGGCACTCTGGAAACACCATATATTTT	CASSEQDRHSGNTIYF
NA	TRBV27	14	TRBJ1-5	TRBD1	TGTGCCAGCAGCCGCGGCGACAGGGCCCAGCCCCAGCATTTT	CASSRGDRAQPQHF
NA	TRBV15	16	TRBJ1-5	NA	TGTGCCACCAGCAGAGTAGACAGATACCCCCATCAGCCCCAGCATTTT	CATSRVDRYPHQPQHF
NA	TRBV9	14	TRBJ1-1	TRBD1	TGTGCCAGCAGCGCGGGACAGCAGAACACTGAAGCTTTCTTT	CASSAGQQNTEAFF
NA	TRBV7-9	13	TRBJ1-1	NA	TGTGCCAGCAACAGGGTTGAGGGGACTGAAGCTTTCTTT	CASNRVEGTEAFF
NA	TRBV19	16	TRBJ1-5	NA	TGTGCCACTCCACCTCGACCGGACAGCCTCAATCAGCCCCAGCATTTT	CATPPRPDSLNQPQHF
NA	TRBV7-3	13	TRBJ1-1	NA	TGTGCCAGCAGCTTAAGCCGGGGAGGGGAAGCTTTCTTT	CASSLSRGGEAFF
NA	TRBV18	15	TRBJ2-7	TRBD1	TGTGCCAGCTCACCACACCCGGGACAGGACTACGAGCAGTACTTC	CASSPHPGQDYEQYF
NA	TRBV10-1	16	TRBJ1-2	NA	TGCGCCAGCATCACCGCTGCCTCGACAGAGGCCTATGGCTACACCTTC	CASITAASTEAYGYTF
NA	TRBV7-2	14	TRBJ1-5	NA	TGTGCCAGCAGCTCCGGGGGGCTGAATCAGCCCCAGCATTTT	CASSSGGLNQPQHF
once	TRBV7-2	14	TRBJ2-1	TRBD2	TGTGCCAGCGGTACTAGCGGGGGGGTGAATGAGCAGTTCTTC	CASGTSGGVNEQFF
NA	TRBV7-2	16	TRBJ2-3	NA	TGTGCCAGCAGCCGGCGACTCGCGGGATTTTTAAATACGCAGTATTTT	CASSRRLAGFLNTQYF
NA	TRBV29-1	13	TRBJ2-2	TRBD1	TGCAGCGTTGATGGACAGGGCTCCGGGGAGCTGTTTTTT	CSVDGQGSGELFF
NA	TRBV28	18	TRBJ2-7	TRBD2	TGTGCCAGCAGTCCACGCGGGGCCGGACTAGCGGGAGCCTACGAGCAGTACTTC	CASSPRGAGLAGAYEQYF
NA	TRBV6-4	14	TRBJ1-5	NA	TGTGCCAGCAAAAGTGACGCGGACAATCAGCCCCAGCATTTT	CASKSDADNQPQHF
NA	TRBV11-2	15	TRBJ2-1	TRBD1	TGTGCCAGCAGCTTAGCAGGACAGGGGAATAATGAGCAGTTCTTC	CASSLAGQGNNEQFF
NA	TRBV19	16	TRBJ2-7	TRBD2	TGTGCCAGTAGTGGGCGACTAGCGAAAAATCCCTACGAGCAGTACTTC	CASSGRLAKNPYEQYF
NA	TRBV4-3	17	TRBJ2-2	TRBD1	TGCGCCAGCAGCCAAGATTTACGGACAGGGGTCACCGGGGAGCTGTTTTTT	CASSQDLRTGVTGELFF